This TCR beta chain was recorded in a study of immune cell composition in non-small cell lung cancer. Background on the study: Tumours were mainly lung adenocarcinoma or squamous cell carcinoma. General study results and limits: Roughly 82% of squamous and about 31% of adenocarcinoma cases had tumour-associated clones >0.5%.

Regarding this clone: Its target is unknown.

Normal lung was sampled as far from the tumour as possible, at least 3 cm. DNA was extracted from unsorted cell suspensions stored frozen. Sequencing used immunoSEQ multiplex PCR; TCRdb keeps in-frame clones, though not all of them. The sample records some 400 clones, over 60% being singletons. The sequence was obtained from a human donor with non-small cell lung cancer. The specimen sequenced was non-adjacent lung tissue.

This CDR3 reads CASSPHSSYNEQFF. CDR3 sequence (DNA): TGTGCCAGCAGCCCCCATAGCTCCTACAATGAGCAGTTCTTC. This chain uses TRBV9 with TRBJ2-1, with D unclear. The V end was cut by 4 bases, the J end by 0 bases, with 8 bases between. CDR3 length: 14 residues. CDR1 SGDLS and CDR2 YYNGEE come from the germline V gene.